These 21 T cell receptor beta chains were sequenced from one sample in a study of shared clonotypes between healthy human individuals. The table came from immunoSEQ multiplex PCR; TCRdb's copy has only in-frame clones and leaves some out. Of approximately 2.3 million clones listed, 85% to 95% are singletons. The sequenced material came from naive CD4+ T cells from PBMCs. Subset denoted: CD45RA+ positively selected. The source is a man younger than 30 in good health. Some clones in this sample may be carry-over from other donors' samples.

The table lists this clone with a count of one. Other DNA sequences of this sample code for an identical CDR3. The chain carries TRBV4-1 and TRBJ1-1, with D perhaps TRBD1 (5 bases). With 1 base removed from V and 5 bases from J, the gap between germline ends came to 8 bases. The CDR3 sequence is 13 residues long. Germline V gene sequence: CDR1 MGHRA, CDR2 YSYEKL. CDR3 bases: TGCGCCAGCAGCCAAGCTAGGGGAACTGAAGCTTTCTTT. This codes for CASSQARGTEAFF.

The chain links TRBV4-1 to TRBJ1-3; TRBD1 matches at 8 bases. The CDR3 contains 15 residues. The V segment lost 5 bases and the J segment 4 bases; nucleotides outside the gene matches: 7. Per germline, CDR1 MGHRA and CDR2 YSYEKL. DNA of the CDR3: TGCGCCAGCAGCAGCCAACGACAGGGGGGAAACACCATATATTTT. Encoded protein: CASSSQRQGGNTIYF.

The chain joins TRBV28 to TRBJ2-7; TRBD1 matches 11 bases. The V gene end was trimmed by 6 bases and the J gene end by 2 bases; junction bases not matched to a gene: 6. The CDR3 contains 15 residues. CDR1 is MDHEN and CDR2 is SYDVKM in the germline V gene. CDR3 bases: TGTGCCAGCAGCATCGGACAGGGGGCTCCCTACGAGCAGTACTTC. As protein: CASSIGQGAPYEQYF.

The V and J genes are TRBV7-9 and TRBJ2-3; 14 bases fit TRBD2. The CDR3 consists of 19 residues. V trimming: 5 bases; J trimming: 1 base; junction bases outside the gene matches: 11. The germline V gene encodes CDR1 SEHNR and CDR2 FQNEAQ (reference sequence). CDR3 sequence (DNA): TGTGCCAGCAGCCTCGGACTAGCGGGAGGTTTAAGGCGCACAGATACGCAGTATTTT. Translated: CASSLGLAGGLRRTDTQYF.

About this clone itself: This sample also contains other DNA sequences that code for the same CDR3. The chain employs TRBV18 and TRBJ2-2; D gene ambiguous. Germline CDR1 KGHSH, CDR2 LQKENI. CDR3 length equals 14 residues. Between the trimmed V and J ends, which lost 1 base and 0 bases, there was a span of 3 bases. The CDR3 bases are TGTGCCAGCTCACCACGGGCGAACACCGGGGAGCTGTTTTTT. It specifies CASSPRANTGELFF.

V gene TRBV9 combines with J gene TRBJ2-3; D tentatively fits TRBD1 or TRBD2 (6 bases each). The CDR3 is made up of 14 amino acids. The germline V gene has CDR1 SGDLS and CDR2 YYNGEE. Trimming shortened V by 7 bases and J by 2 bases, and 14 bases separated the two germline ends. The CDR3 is CASSSGGPTDTQYF. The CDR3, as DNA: TGTGCCAGCTCGAGTGGGGGGCCCACAGATACGCAGTATTTT. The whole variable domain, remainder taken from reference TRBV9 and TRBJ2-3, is DSGVTQTPKHLITATGQRVTLRCSPRSGDLSVYWYQQSLDQGLQFLIQYYNGEERAKGNILERFSAQQFPDLHSELNLSSLELGDSALYFCASSSGGPTDTQYFGPGTRLTVL.

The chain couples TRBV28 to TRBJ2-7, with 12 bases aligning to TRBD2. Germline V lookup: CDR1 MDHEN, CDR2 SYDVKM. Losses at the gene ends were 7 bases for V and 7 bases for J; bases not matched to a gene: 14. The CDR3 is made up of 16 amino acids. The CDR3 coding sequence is TGTGCCAGCACCCCCAGTTCGGGACTAGCGGGTAGTGAGCAGTACTTC. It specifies CASTPSSGLAGSEQYF.

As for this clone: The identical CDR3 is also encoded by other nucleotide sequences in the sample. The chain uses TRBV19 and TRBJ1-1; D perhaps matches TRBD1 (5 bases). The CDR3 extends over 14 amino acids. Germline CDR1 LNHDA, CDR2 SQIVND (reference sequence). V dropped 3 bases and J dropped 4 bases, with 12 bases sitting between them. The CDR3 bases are TGTGCCAGTAGTATTGGGCAGGGTCGCACTGAAGCTTTCTTT. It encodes CASSIGQGRTEAFF.

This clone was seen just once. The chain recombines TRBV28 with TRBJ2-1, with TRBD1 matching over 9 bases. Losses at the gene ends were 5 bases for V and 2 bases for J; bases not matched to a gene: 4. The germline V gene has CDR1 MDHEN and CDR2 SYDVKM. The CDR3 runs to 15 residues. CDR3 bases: TGTGCCAGCAGTCCCGGGACAGGGACCTACAATGAGCAGTTCTTC. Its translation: CASSPGTGTYNEQFF.

The CDR3 bases are TGTGCCAGCAGCCCCGGGGTGTCCTACGAGCAGTACTTC. It specifies CASSPGVSYEQYF. The V and J genes are TRBV7-7 and TRBJ2-7; D may be TRBD2 (5 bases). The germline V gene has CDR1 SSHAT and CDR2 FNYEAQ (reference sequence). The CDR3 totals 13 residues. V was trimmed by 5 bases and J by 1 base, leaving 9 bases between them. Based on the CDR3 plus reference TRBV7-7 and TRBJ2-7, the full variable domain is GAGVSQSPRYKVTKRGQDVTLRCDPISSHATLYWYQQALGQGPEFLTYFNYEAQPDKSGLPSDRFSAERPEGSISTLTIQRTEQRDSAMYRCASSPGVSYEQYFGPGTRLTVT.

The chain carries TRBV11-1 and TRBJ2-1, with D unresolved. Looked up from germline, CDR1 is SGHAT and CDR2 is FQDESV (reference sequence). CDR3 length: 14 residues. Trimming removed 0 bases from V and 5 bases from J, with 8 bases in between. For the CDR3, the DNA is TGTGCCAGCAGCTTAGCGCCGTTTAACAATGAGCAGTTCTTC. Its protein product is CASSLAPFNNEQFF.

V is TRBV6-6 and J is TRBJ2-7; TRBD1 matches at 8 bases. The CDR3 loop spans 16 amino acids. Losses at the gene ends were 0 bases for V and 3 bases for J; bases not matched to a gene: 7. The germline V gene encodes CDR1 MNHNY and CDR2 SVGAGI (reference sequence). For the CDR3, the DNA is TGTGCCAGCAGTTACTCATTCAGGGGGCGGCTCTACGAGCAGTACTTC. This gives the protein CASSYSFRGRLYEQYF.

In DNA, the CDR3 is TGTGCCAGCAGTTTAACGGCACAATCCTACGAGCAGTACTTC. This codes for CASSLTAQSYEQYF. The chain couples TRBV28 to TRBJ2-7; D unresolved. The ends were cut back, 2 bases at V and 1 base at J, with 9 bases in the middle. This CDR3 has 14 residues. The germline CDR1 and CDR2 sequences are MDHEN and SYDVKM.

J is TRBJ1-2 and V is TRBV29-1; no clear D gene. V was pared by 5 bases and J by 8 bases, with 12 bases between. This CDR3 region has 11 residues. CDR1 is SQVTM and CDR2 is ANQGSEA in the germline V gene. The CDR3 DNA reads TGCAGCGTTCCAATCCTGGGAGGCTACACCTTC. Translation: CSVPILGGYTF.

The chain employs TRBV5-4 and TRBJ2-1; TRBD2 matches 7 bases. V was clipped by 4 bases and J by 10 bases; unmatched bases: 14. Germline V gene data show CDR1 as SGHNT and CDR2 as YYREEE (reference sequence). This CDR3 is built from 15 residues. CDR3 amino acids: CASSPGLTSLLEQFF. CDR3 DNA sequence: TGTGCCAGCAGCCCGGGACTAACATCCCTGCTGGAGCAGTTCTTC.

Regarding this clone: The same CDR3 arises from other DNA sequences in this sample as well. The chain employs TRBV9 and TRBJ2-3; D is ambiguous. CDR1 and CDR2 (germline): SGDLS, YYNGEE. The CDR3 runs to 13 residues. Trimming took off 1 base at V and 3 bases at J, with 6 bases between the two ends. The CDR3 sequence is CASSVISTDTQYF. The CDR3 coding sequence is TGTGCCAGCAGCGTAATCTCGACAGATACGCAGTATTTT.

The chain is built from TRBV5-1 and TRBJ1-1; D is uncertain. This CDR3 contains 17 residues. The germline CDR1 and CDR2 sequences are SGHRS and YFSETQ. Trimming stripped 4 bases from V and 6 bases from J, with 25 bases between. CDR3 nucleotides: TGCGCCAGCAGCCGGTTAGCGACCGGCAGGCTCGATTCTGAAGCTTTCTTT. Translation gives CASSRLATGRLDSEAFF.

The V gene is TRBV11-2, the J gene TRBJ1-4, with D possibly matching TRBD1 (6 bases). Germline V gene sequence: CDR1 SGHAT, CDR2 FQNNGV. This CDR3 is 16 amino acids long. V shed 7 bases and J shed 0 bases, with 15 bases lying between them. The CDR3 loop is CASTPGGLTTNEKLFF. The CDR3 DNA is TGTGCCAGCACCCCCGGGGGGCTAACAACTAATGAAAAACTGTTTTTT.

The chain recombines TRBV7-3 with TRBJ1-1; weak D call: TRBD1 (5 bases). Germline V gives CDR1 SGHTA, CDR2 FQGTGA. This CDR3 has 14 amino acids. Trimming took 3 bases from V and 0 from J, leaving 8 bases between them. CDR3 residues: CASSFLRVNTEAFF. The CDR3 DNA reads TGTGCCAGCAGCTTTCTCAGGGTGAACACTGAAGCTTTCTTT.

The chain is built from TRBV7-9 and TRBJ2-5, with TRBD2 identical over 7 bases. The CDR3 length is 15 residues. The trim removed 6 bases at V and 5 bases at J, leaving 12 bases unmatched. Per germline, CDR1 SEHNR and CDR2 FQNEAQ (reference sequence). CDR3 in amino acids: CASRPESGGGETQYF. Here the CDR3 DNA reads TGTGCCAGCAGGCCCGAGTCGGGAGGTGGGGAGACCCAGTACTTC.

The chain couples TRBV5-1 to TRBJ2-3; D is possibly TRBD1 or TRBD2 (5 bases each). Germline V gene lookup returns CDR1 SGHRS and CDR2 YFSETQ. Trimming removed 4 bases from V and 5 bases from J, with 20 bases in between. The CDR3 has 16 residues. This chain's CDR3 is CASSPAWDGHGDTQYF. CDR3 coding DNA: TGCGCCAGCAGCCCGGCCTGGGACGGGCATGGAGATACGCAGTATTTT.